This T cell receptor (beta chain) was recovered during a study of cytotoxic CD8 clonotypes in ibrutinib-treated CLL. Study-level background: Response samples followed a median approximately 13 months of treatment, range 6 to 36.

V was cut by 2 bases and J by 5 bases, with 31 bases left in between. The CDR3 length is 20 residues. The germline gives CDR1 KGHSH, CDR2 LQKENI. Data came from immunoSEQ multiplex PCR; TCRdb stores just in-frame clones and leaves some out. Here the sample spans around 310,000 clones, just under 80% being singletons. On this clone itself: What it binds is not known.

General observations from the study: Clonality at baseline surpassed age-matched healthy donors and tracked circulating CD8+ T-cell counts. Clonality rose at ibrutinib response and fell back toward baseline at progression.

V and J are TRBV18 and TRBJ2-7; the D gene is possibly TRBD2 (7 bases). The TCR originated in a human donor with chronic lymphocytic leukemia. This sample comprised PBMCs, obtained before ibrutinib treatment. The CDR3 DNA sequence: TGTGCCAGCTCACCAGAAGAGGGGGGGGATCAGGATCCCGGATTGGACGAGCAGTACTTC. It encodes CASSPEEGGDQDPGLDEQYF.